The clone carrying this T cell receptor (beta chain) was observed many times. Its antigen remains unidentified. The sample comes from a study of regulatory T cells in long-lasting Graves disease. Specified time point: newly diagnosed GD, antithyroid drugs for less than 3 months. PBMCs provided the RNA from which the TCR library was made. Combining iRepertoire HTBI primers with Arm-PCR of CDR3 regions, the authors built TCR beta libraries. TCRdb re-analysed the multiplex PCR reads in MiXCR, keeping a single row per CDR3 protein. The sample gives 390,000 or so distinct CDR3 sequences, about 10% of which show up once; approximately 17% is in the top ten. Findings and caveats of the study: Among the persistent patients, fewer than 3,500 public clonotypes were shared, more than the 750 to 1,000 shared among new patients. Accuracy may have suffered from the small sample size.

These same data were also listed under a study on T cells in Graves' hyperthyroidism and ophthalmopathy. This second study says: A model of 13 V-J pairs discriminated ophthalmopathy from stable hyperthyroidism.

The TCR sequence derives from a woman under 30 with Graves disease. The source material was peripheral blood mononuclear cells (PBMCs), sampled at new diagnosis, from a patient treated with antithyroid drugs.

The CDR3 nucleotides read TGCAGCGTAACATCCGTGGTGACTGAAGCTTTCTTT. Translation: CSVTSVVTEAFF. This chain uses TRBV29-1 with TRBJ1-1; D ambiguous. Trimming pared 6 bases from V and 5 bases from J, leaving 13 bases between. The germline gives CDR1 SQVTM, CDR2 ANQGSEA. The CDR3 runs to 12 residues.